The 17 T cell receptor beta chains presented below share a single source sample, sequenced in a study of Graves' ophthalmopathy and Graves' hyperthyroidism. From RNA, the CDR3 regions of TCR beta chains were amplified and sequenced. Second-round multiplex PCR followed a first-round RT-PCR using HTBI primers. TCRdb used MiXCR to reprocess the multiplex PCR reads, holding one entry per CDR3 protein. The sample has 740,000 or so distinct CDR3 sequences, about 44% seen once. The material sequenced was peripheral blood. The receptors originated from an adult man with Graves' ophthalmopathy.

As regards this clonotype: The junction shows a germline mismatch at one end, possibly a read error. V and J are TRBV6-2 or TRBV6-3 and TRBJ1-6; 8 bases align to TRBD1. Germline V gene data show CDR1 as MNHEY and CDR2 as SVGEGT. CDR3 size: 15 residues. Written as DNA, the CDR3 is TGTACCAGCAGAGGGGTCTTGGACAGGGTTTCACCCCTCCACTTT. This codes for CTSRGVLDRVSPLHF.

This chain connects TRBV20-1 to TRBJ2-7; no clear D. The V and J ends lost 1 base and 3 bases respectively, with 10 bases between them. Germline V gene lookup returns CDR1 DFQATT and CDR2 SNEGSKA (reference sequence). The CDR3 sequence is 13 residues long. The CDR3: CSARGKDHYEQYF. The CDR3 DNA is TGCAGTGCTAGAGGAAAGGACCACTACGAGCAGTACTTC.

On this clonotype itself: The CDR3 ends on some other residue instead of the conserved phenylalanine or tryptophan, so this is likely a read error. V usage is TRBV7-9 and J usage is TRBJ1-1; D call uncertain. Deletions cut 6 bases from V and 1 base from J, with 9 bases between. Germline CDR1 and CDR2: SEHNR and FQNEAQ (reference sequence). The CDR3 consists of 13 residues. CDR3 in amino acids: CASSKGPNTEAFL. In nucleotides, the CDR3 is TGTGCCAGCAGTAAAGGCCCGAACACTGAAGCTTTCCTT.

CDR3 region: CASRYLGDTEAFF. In DNA, the CDR3 is TGCGCCAGCAGATATCTAGGGGACACTGAAGCTTTCTTT. This chain links TRBV5-1 with TRBJ1-1; perhaps TRBD1 as D (5 bases). The CDR3 is 13 amino acids. V was cut by 5 bases and J by 3 bases, with 11 bases left in between. Germline loops: CDR1 SGHRS, CDR2 YFSETQ.

On this clonotype itself: At one end the junction does not follow the germline gene, possibly because of a read error. The gene calls are TRBV10-3 and TRBJ2-7, with D unclear. CDR3 length: 15 residues. CDR1 is ENHRY and CDR2 is SYGVKD in the germline V gene. The CDR3 DNA is TGTGCCAGCAGTTACTCTAATGACAACTCCTACGGGCAGTACTTC. It codes for CASSYSNDNSYGQYF.

This clonotype was detected only a few times. The chain joins TRBV7-8 to TRBJ2-7, with 10 positions matching TRBD1. Germline trimming cut 3 bases from V and 1 base from J; bases unmatched to any gene: 6. This CDR3 comprises 16 residues. Germline V gives CDR1 SGHVS, CDR2 FQNEAQ. The CDR3 nucleotides read TGTGCCAGCAGCTTCGGGACAGGGGATGGGTCCTACGAGCAGTACTTC. Amino acids: CASSFGTGDGSYEQYF.

This clonotype appeared once. V is TRBV12-3 or TRBV12-4 and J is TRBJ2-5, with D perhaps matching TRBD1 or TRBD2 (5 bases each). The CDR3 runs to 14 residues. Trimming cost V 1 base and J 5 bases, with 11 bases left between them. The CDR3 here is CASSLDRRFETQYF. The CDR3 nucleotides read TGTGCCAGCAGTTTAGACAGGAGGTTTGAGACCCAGTACTTC.

Concerning this clonotype: A much larger clone lies one base from this, so it may be a read error. The J gene is TRBJ1-2, the V gene TRBV7-9, with D unclear. V dropped 2 bases and J dropped 4 bases, with 11 bases sitting between them. There are 14 residues in the CDR3. Germline CDR1 and CDR2: SEHNR and FQNEAQ (reference sequence). CDR3 nucleotides: TGTGCCAGCAGCTTAATGGCAGGTAGCTATGGCTACACCTTC. Translation: CASSLMAGSYGYTF.

The chain combines TRBV20-1 with TRBJ2-7; no definite D call. The CDR3 consists of 14 residues. CDR1 and CDR2 (germline): DFQATT, SNEGSKA (reference sequence). Here the CDR3 reads CGYIQRGAQAKQYF. As DNA, the CDR3 is TGCGGCTATATTCAACGTGGAGCGCAGGCTAAGCAGTACTTC.

The chain carries TRBV29-1 and TRBJ1-1; weak D call: TRBD1 (6 bases). Trimming took 4 bases from V and 5 from J, leaving 17 bases between them. The V gene's germline CDR1 is SQVTM and CDR2 ANQGSEA. The CDR3 length is 14 residues. CDR3 sequence: CSVVGGRGVTEAFF. CDR3 bases: TGCAGCGTTGTGGGGGGCAGGGGAGTAACTGAAGCTTTCTTT.

This chain uses TRBV20-1 with TRBJ2-5; 9 bases align to TRBD1. The germline V gene encodes CDR1 DFQATT and CDR2 SNEGSKA (reference sequence). With 5 bases clipped from V and 3 bases from J, the junction kept 4 bases outside the gene matches. This CDR3 has 13 residues. The CDR3 coding sequence is TGCAGTGCTGAAACAGGGGGCGAAGAGACCCAGTACTTC. Residues: CSAETGGEETQYF.

The chain joins TRBV12-3 or TRBV12-4 to TRBJ2-7; no reliable D call. The CDR3 runs to 13 residues. V was cut by 4 bases and J by 3 bases, with 10 bases left in between. The CDR3 sequence is CASSYVANYEQYF. The CDR3 coding sequence is TGTGCCAGCAGTTACGTAGCCAACTACGAGCAGTACTTC.

This clonotype has only a few counts. The chain has TRBV5-1 and TRBJ1-5; no clear D. The ends were cut back, 0 bases at V and 5 bases at J, with 9 bases in the middle. The CDR3 sequence is 14 residues long. Germline assignment: CDR1 SGHRS and CDR2 YFSETQ. The CDR3 DNA is TGCGCCAGCAGCTTGGCAGGATTAGATCAGCCCCAGCATTTT. Encoded protein: CASSLAGLDQPQHF. Complete variable domain (other parts from reference TRBV5-1 and TRBJ1-5): KAGVTQTPRYLIKTRGQQVTLSCSPISGHRSVSWYQQTPGQGLQFLFEYFSETQRNKGNFPGRFSGRQFSNSRSEMNVSTLELGDSALYLCASSLAGLDQPQHFGDGTRLSIL.

Of note for this clonotype: Relative to the germline gene, one junction end is altered; a read error may explain this. The V gene is TRBV7-2, the J gene TRBJ1-1, with D hard to call. The CDR3 length is 13 residues. In germline, CDR1 is SGHTA, CDR2 FQGNSA. The CDR3 spells CAGSLPQDTEAFF. The CDR3 DNA follows: TGTGCCGGCAGCTTACCCCAGGACACTGAAGCTTTCTTT.

This chain uses TRBV7-3 with TRBJ2-2; 8 nucleotides match TRBD1. CDR1 SGHTA and CDR2 FQGTGA come from the germline V gene. V was clipped by 5 bases and J by 5 bases; unmatched bases: 7. CDR3 size: 15 residues. The CDR3 coding sequence is TGTGCCAGCAGCGCGTGGACAGGGTTAACCGGGGAGCTGTTTTTT. This sequence encodes CASSAWTGLTGELFF.

The table lists this clonotype with a few counts. The rearrangement uses TRBV20-1 and TRBJ2-1; unclear D gene. Trimming removed 6 bases at V and 5 bases at J, with 11 bases between. Germline lookup yields CDR1 DFQATT and CDR2 SNEGSKA (reference sequence). This CDR3 comprises 12 residues. CDR3 DNA sequence: TGCAGTGCCGCCGCAGTCAACAATGAGCAGTTCTTC. It encodes CSAAAVNNEQFF.

This chain links TRBV29-1 with TRBJ2-5; a possible D gene is TRBD1 (6 bases). Germline V gene data show CDR1 as SQVTM and CDR2 as ANQGSEA. CDR3 size: 14 residues. With 7 bases removed from V and 0 bases from J, the gap between germline ends came to 15 bases. The CDR3 DNA sequence: TGCAGCGGAACAATGCAGGGGTACCAAGAGACCCAGTACTTC. Protein: CSGTMQGYQETQYF.